This T cell receptor beta chain was recovered during a study of liver allograft versus peripheral blood T cells. Across the study: Repertoires of T cell receptors in transplanted livers were compared with recipients' peripheral blood repertoires.

Overall study results and limits: Repertoires found inside liver allografts reportedly differed from T cell receptor repertoires in peripheral blood.

A word on this clonotype: Its antigen is not identified.

V was clipped by 4 bases and J by 4 bases; unmatched bases: 3. This CDR3 is 15 amino acids long. MiXCR, run by TCRdb on the reads, gives a single entry per CDR3 protein. The sample includes thousands of distinct CDR3 sequences, roughly 22% of them seen just once. This sequence was found in a human patient who had a liver transplant. A subset of T cells may come from the graft donor. The chain carries TRBV12-3 or TRBV12-4 and TRBJ2-1; 11 nucleotides line up with TRBD2. The CDR3 DNA reads TGTGCCAGCAGTTCTAGCGGGGGGCCGTACAATGAGCAGTTCTTC. Encoded protein: CASSSSGGPYNEQFF.